This T cell receptor (beta chain) was recorded in a study of cytomegalovirus exposure and HLA in healthy donors. Germline V gives CDR1 MDHEN, CDR2 SYDVKM. Unmatched junction bases numbered 8, after V lost 4 bases and J lost 6 bases. The CDR3 extends over 17 amino acids. Primers included in the PCR were 60 Vbeta and 13 Jbeta primers. The table came from immunoSEQ multiplex PCR; TCRdb's copy has only in-frame clones and leaves some out. The repertoire has approximately 190,000 clones, 82% of them found once; the top ten carry about 1.8%. The source of this sequence is a woman aged 18-29 years in good health and CMV-seronegative. Sequencing was carried out using PBMCs. The V gene is TRBV28, the J gene TRBJ2-2; 13 bases match TRBD2. DNA for the CDR3: TGTGCCAGCAGTTCTGGACTAGCGGGAGATTTTGCCGGGGAGCTGTTTTTT. Residues: CASSSGLAGDFAGELFF. Full variable domain (rest looked up from reference TRBV28 and TRBJ2-2): DVKVTQSSRYLVKRTGEKVFLECVQDMDHENMFWYRQDPGLGLRLIYFSYDVKMKEKGDIPEGYSVSREKKERFSLILESASTNQTSMYLCASSSGLAGDFAGELFFGEGSRLTVL.